One and the same sample provided the 12 T cell receptor beta chains below, sequenced in a study of OX40 agonist ivuxolimab in advanced cancers. The assay was immunoSEQ multiplex PCR, and TCRdb's table has in-frame clones only and misses some. The profile shows over 60,000 clones, roughly 85% of them singletons. The sequenced sample was CD4+ or CD8+ T cells sorted from blood, obtained in a trial of the OX40 agonist ivuxolimab. Receptor source: an adult with an advanced solid tumor such as melanoma, head and neck, liver or kidney cancer.

There are a few counts of this clone. V and J are TRBV6-1 and TRBJ2-7; D gene uncertain. With 1 base removed from V and 2 bases from J, the gap between germline ends came to 9 bases. This CDR3 is 14 amino acids long. Germline loops: CDR1 MNHNS, CDR2 SASEGT. The CDR3 DNA sequence: TGTGCCAGCAGTGAAGTTGGCCAGGCCTACGAGCAGTACTTC. Translating gives CASSEVGQAYEQYF.

This chain connects TRBV28 to TRBJ2-5, with a possible D match to TRBD2 (7 bases). The germline V gene has CDR1 MDHEN and CDR2 SYDVKM. CDR3 length equals 14 residues. Trimming pared 3 bases from V and 5 bases from J, leaving 13 bases between. CDR3 protein: CASSFFGGPETQYF. CDR3 nucleotides: TGTGCCAGCAGTTTTTTCGGGGGGCCGGAGACCCAGTACTTC.

On this clone itself: This is likely a read error, given that the CDR3 carries no conserved phenylalanine or tryptophan at its end. No DNA is shown, since the ends of the CDR3 on it are uncertain; the CDR3 is the one TCRdb lists. The chain combines TRBV25-1 with TRBJ2-7; no DNA check was done on the table's D call, TRBD1. The CDR3 is 9 residues long, counting both termini. In germline, CDR1 is MGHDK, CDR2 SYGVNS. CDR3 residues: CASSESPQG.

The chain links TRBV5-4 to TRBJ1-5; a possible D gene is TRBD1 (5 bases). CDR1 is SGHNT and CDR2 is YYREEE in the germline V gene (reference sequence). This CDR3 contains 14 residues. V gave up 1 base and J gave up 7 bases, with 12 bases separating them. CDR3 region: CASSLKGSEQPQHF. In DNA, the CDR3 is TGTGCCAGCAGCTTGAAGGGGTCGGAGCAGCCCCAGCATTTT.

In this sample, this clone turned up once. This chain links TRBV30 with TRBJ2-5; D call uncertain. CDR3 length: 14 amino acids. V was trimmed by 1 base and J by 5 bases, leaving 14 bases between them. The germline V gene encodes CDR1 GTSNPN and CDR2 SVGIG (reference sequence). CDR3 DNA sequence: TGTGCCTGGAGTGGACCCGGCCCTGGGGAGACCCAGTACTTC. It encodes CAWSGPGPGETQYF. Supplemented by reference TRBV30 and TRBJ2-5, the full variable domain reads SQTIHQWPATLVQPVGSPLSLECTVEGTSNPNLYWYRQAAGRGLQLLFYSVGIGQISSEVPQNLSASRPQDRQFILSSKKLLLSDSGFYLCAWSGPGPGETQYFGPGTRLLVL.

The rearrangement joins TRBV21-1 to TRBJ2-1; the table names TRBD2, a call not compared with the DNA. TRBV21-1 is flagged as a pseudogene. CDR3 length: 17 amino acids. The CDR3 spells CASSGVESGRASDEQFF. The CDR3 region has the DNA TGTGCCAGCAGCGGAGTGGAAAGCGGGAGGGCCTCTGATGAGCAGTTCTTC.

In its sample, this clone was seen once. The V gene is TRBV5-1, the J gene TRBJ1-3; D unresolved. The CDR3 consists of 14 residues. Deletions cut 5 bases from V and 0 bases from J, with 9 bases between. From germline, CDR1 is SGHRS and CDR2 YFSETQ. CDR3 region: CASRSIPSGNTIYF. In DNA, the CDR3 is TGCGCCAGCAGATCCATCCCCTCTGGAAACACCATATATTTT.

The V call is TRBV10-3, the J call TRBJ1-5; no definite D call. The CDR3 is 14 residues long. Trimming removed 3 bases from V and 5 bases from J, with 11 bases in between. Germline CDR1 ENHRY, CDR2 SYGVKD. DNA of the CDR3: TGTGCCATCAGTGACAGGACGAAGGATCAGCCCCAGCATTTT. It specifies CAISDRTKDQPQHF.

This chain connects TRBV10-3 to TRBJ1-4; perhaps TRBD1 as D (5 bases). From germline, CDR1 is ENHRY and CDR2 SYGVKD. The V and J ends lost 0 bases and 0 bases respectively, with 14 bases between them. This CDR3 has 18 amino acids. The DNA of the CDR3 is TGTGCCATCAGTGAGTCGGGGCTGGGAGTTGCAACTAATGAAAAACTGTTTTTT. Protein sequence: CAISESGLGVATNEKLFF.

This chain joins TRBV5-5 and TRBJ1-4, with 8 bases fitting TRBD1. The CDR3 has 16 residues. J was trimmed by 4 bases and V by 6 bases; bases with no gene match: 11. Germline assignment: CDR1 SGHKS and CDR2 YYEKEE (reference sequence). The DNA of the CDR3 is TGTGCCAGCACTATGCGGACAGGGCAAATTAATGAAAAACTGTTTTTT. Amino acids: CASTMRTGQINEKLFF. The full variable domain, completed using reference TRBV5-5 and TRBJ1-4, is DAGVTQSPTHLIKTRGQQVTLRCSPISGHKSVSWYQQVLGQGPQFIFQYYEKEERGRGNFPDRFSARQFPNYSSELNVNALLLGDSALYLCASTMRTGQINEKLFFGSGTQLSVL.

V is TRBV11-2 and J is TRBJ1-1; D is uncertain. The CDR3 length is 12 residues. Trimming shortened V by 5 bases and J by 5 bases, and 9 bases separated the two germline ends. Germline V lookup: CDR1 SGHAT, CDR2 FQNNGV. DNA of the CDR3: TGTGCCAGCAGCCAGACGGGGACTGAAGCTTTCTTT. This codes for CASSQTGTEAFF.

This clone was seen only once. This rearrangement joins TRBV6-6 to TRBJ1-6; D possibly corresponds to TRBD1 (6 bases). Per germline, CDR1 MNHNY and CDR2 SVGAGI (reference sequence). The CDR3 length is 15 residues. Deletions cut 9 bases from V and 10 bases from J, with 22 bases between. The CDR3 DNA reads TGTGCCAGTTCCCCCGGCGGGGGGGCAGAGTCACCCCTCCACTTT. Its translation is CASSPGGGAESPLHF.